This note documents a single T cell receptor beta chain sequence. Its antigen is as yet unknown. Germline V gives CDR1 SGHAT, CDR2 FQNNGV. This CDR3 has 16 amino acids. The V gene end was trimmed by 2 bases and the J gene end by 3 bases; junction bases not matched to a gene: 9. The table came from immunoSEQ multiplex PCR; TCRdb's copy has only in-frame clones and leaves some out. The data contain about 120,000 clones, approximately 96% of them singletons. This record belongs to a study of graft-versus-host responses after intestinal transplantation. Turning to the study itself: Recipients had multivisceral, liver-intestinal, or isolated intestinal transplants. Among the recipients, all got anti-thymocyte globulin induction and then tacrolimus and steroids for around 3 years. General study points: There was an association between peak levels of circulating GvH clones and early post-transplant HvG declines.

The source material was unstimulated CD8+ T cells sorted from spleen or lymph node cells, sampled before intestinal transplant. The sequence derives from a human donor who received an intestinal transplant. The gene calls are TRBV11-2 and TRBJ1-2, with TRBD1 matching 7 bases. Here the CDR3 DNA reads TGTGCCAGCAGCTTAAGGGCGGGACAGTTTGACTATGGCTACACCTTC. It translates to CASSLRAGQFDYGYTF.